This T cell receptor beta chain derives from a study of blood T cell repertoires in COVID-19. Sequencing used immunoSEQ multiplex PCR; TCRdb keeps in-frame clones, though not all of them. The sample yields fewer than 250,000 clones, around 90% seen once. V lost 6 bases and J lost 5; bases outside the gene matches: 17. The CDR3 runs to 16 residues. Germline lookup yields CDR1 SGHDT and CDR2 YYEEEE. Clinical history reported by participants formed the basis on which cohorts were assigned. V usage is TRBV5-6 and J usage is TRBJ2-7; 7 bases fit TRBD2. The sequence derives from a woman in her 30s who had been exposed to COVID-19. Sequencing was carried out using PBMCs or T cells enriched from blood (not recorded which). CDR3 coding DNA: TGTGCCAGCAACCCGAGTCGGGCGGGAGACTACGACGAGCAGTACTTC. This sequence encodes CASNPSRAGDYDEQYF.